The 18 T cell receptor beta chains below come from one sample, sequenced in a study of technical replicates of blood from several donors. Profiling relied on immunoSEQ multiplex PCR, and the TCRdb table lists in-frame clones only, not all of them. The table includes around 79,000 clones, around 94% detected once. Sequencing was done on a sample of T cells isolated from PBMCs. The receptors here all came from a human donor in good health.

The rearrangement uses TRBV27 and TRBJ2-7; 16 bases match TRBD2. J lost 5 bases, V lost 2 bases, and 3 bases had no gene match. The CDR3 loop spans 16 amino acids. Germline CDR1 and CDR2: MNHEY and SMNVEV (reference sequence). CDR3 sequence (DNA): TGTGCCAGCAGTTTAGGGACTAGCGGGAGGGCCCACGAGCAGTACTTC. Protein: CASSLGTSGRAHEQYF.

The chain is built from TRBV29-1 and TRBJ2-7, with D maybe TRBD1 (5 bases). The CDR3 sequence is 13 residues long. The V end was cut by 5 bases, the J end by 3 bases, with 14 bases between. Germline CDR1 and CDR2: SQVTM and ANQGSEA. The CDR3: CSVFVDTGYEQYF. The DNA for the CDR3 is TGCAGCGTTTTTGTGGACACAGGCTACGAGCAGTACTTC.

The CDR3 here is CASSPNTGTTNYGYTF. The CDR3 DNA reads as TGTGCCAGCAGCCCGAACACAGGGACCACTAACTATGGCTACACCTTC. This chain links TRBV5-5 with TRBJ1-2, with D perhaps TRBD1 (6 bases). CDR1 and CDR2 from the germline V gene are SGHKS and YYEKEE (reference sequence). Trimming took 4 bases from V and 0 from J, leaving 16 bases between them. This CDR3 is 16 amino acids long.

The chain carries TRBV5-4 and TRBJ1-2, with a tentative D call TRBD1 (5 bases). The V and J ends lost 2 bases and 6 bases respectively, with 11 bases between them. Germline CDR1 reads SGHNT; CDR2 reads YYREEE (reference sequence). This CDR3 has 13 residues. In DNA, the CDR3 is TGTGCCAGCAGCTTAGGTATCAGGGATGGCTACACCTTC. Encoded protein: CASSLGIRDGYTF.

The J gene is TRBJ1-2, the V gene TRBV28; TRBD1 agrees at 8 bases. The J segment lost 7 bases and the V segment lost 7 bases, leaving 5 bases of the junction unmatched. This CDR3 has 12 amino acids. Germline CDR1 is MDHEN and CDR2 is SYDVKM. The CDR3 here is CASIGTGGGYTF. The CDR3 nucleotides read TGTGCCAGCATAGGGACAGGTGGTGGCTACACCTTC.

V is TRBV29-1 and J is TRBJ2-5; TRBD1 matches 8 bases. In germline, CDR1 is SQVTM, CDR2 ANQGSEA. CDR3 size: 13 residues. V lost 3 bases, J lost 4 bases, and 4 bases stayed unmatched. The CDR3 sequence is CSVDRGRGETQYF. The DNA for the CDR3 is TGCAGCGTTGACAGGGGGCGCGGAGAGACCCAGTACTTC.

This chain links TRBV9 with TRBJ1-2; 10 bases agree with TRBD1. The germline V gene encodes CDR1 SGDLS and CDR2 YYNGEE. The CDR3 is 15 residues long. Unmatched junction bases numbered 8, after V lost 3 bases and J lost 6 bases. CDR3 nucleotide sequence: TGTGCCAGCAGCGCAGTGGACAGGGGGGTGAATGGCTACACCTTC. This gives the protein CASSAVDRGVNGYTF.

The CDR3, as DNA: TGCGCCAGCAGCCAAGATTTGTCGTACAATGAGCAGTTCTTC. Amino acids: CASSQDLSYNEQFF. The V call is TRBV4-3, the J call TRBJ2-1; D not certain. V shed 0 bases and J shed 4 bases, with 7 bases lying between them. Germline CDR1 LGHNA, CDR2 YSLEER. The CDR3 is made up of 14 amino acids.

The DNA for the CDR3 is TGTGCCAGCAGCGTAGGGGACAGTTTCTCCTACGAGCAGTACTTC. Amino acids: CASSVGDSFSYEQYF. The V gene is TRBV9, the J gene TRBJ2-7, with TRBD1 matching 7 bases. CDR3 size: 15 residues. Germline V gene data show CDR1 as SGDLS and CDR2 as YYNGEE. The ends lost 0 bases at V and 0 bases at J; junction bases unmatched: 3.

The chain recombines TRBV7-2 with TRBJ2-7, with 14 nucleotides matching TRBD2. There are 16 residues in the CDR3. Trimming took 3 bases from V and 6 from J; bases not matched to a gene: 7. Germline V CDR1 and CDR2: SGHTA, FQGNSA. As DNA, the CDR3 is TGTGCCAGCAGCTTTGGGACTAGCGGGAGCCTACTCGAGCAGTACTTC. Translation: CASSFGTSGSLLEQYF. The variable domain in full, completed from reference TRBV7-2 and TRBJ2-7, reads GAGVSQSPSNKVTEKGKDVELRCDPISGHTALYWYRQSLGQGLEFLIYFQGNSAPDKSGLPSDRFSAERTGGSVSTLTIQRTQQEDSAVYLCASSFGTSGSLLEQYFGPGTRLTVT.

The rearrangement uses TRBV6-1 and TRBJ2-3; 10 positions agree with TRBD2. V trimming: 1 base; J trimming: 2 bases; junction bases outside the gene matches: 6. Germline V gene lookup returns CDR1 MNHNS and CDR2 SASEGT. The CDR3 length is 17 residues. CDR3 amino acids: CASSEVGTSETTDTQYF. In nucleotides, the CDR3 is TGTGCCAGCAGTGAAGTAGGGACTAGCGAGACCACAGATACGCAGTATTTT.

The genes are TRBV7-2 and TRBJ1-5; 9 nucleotides line up with TRBD1. The CDR3 is 18 residues long. V lost 6 bases and J lost 5; bases outside the gene matches: 17. CDR1 and CDR2 (germline): SGHTA, FQGNSA. CDR3 in amino acids: CASSPSFGTGKLHQPQHF. In nucleotides, the CDR3 is TGTGCCAGCAGTCCATCCTTCGGGACAGGGAAATTACATCAGCCCCAGCATTTT.

The chain has TRBV10-3 and TRBJ2-7; 10 nucleotides agree with TRBD2. CDR3 length: 13 amino acids. Germline V CDR1 and CDR2: ENHRY, SYGVKD. V was pared by 10 bases and J by 1 base, with 4 bases of the junction left unmatched. The CDR3 DNA reads TGTGCCACCGGGACTAGCGTGTCCTACGAGCAGTACTTC. Protein sequence: CATGTSVSYEQYF.

The DNA for the CDR3 is TGCGCCAGCAGCCAGCGTACGGTAGCGGGAAACGGCGAGCAGTACTTC. This encodes CASSQRTVAGNGEQYF. The chain uses TRBV4-1 and TRBJ2-7, with 8 bases identical to TRBD2. Trimming removed 3 bases from V and 6 bases from J; junction bases left unmatched: 13. Germline values: CDR1 MGHRA, CDR2 YSYEKL. CDR3 length: 16 residues.

The chain uses TRBV5-1 and TRBJ2-1, with TRBD2 matching over 7 bases. The J segment lost 3 bases and the V segment lost 0 bases, leaving 3 bases of the junction unmatched. Germline V gene data show CDR1 as SGHRS and CDR2 as YFSETQ. The CDR3 runs to 15 residues. In DNA form, the CDR3 reads TGCGCCAGCAGCTTGGGGTCTAGCGGCTACAATGAGCAGTTCTTC. Translated: CASSLGSSGYNEQFF.

The chain has TRBV28 and TRBJ1-2; TRBD1 matches at 9 bases. This CDR3 spans 14 amino acids. With 4 bases clipped from V and 2 bases from J, the junction kept 2 bases outside the gene matches. CDR1 and CDR2 (germline): MDHEN, SYDVKM. The DNA for the CDR3 is TGTGCCAGCAGTTCAGGACAGGGGAACTATGGCTACACCTTC. Translated, it gives CASSSGQGNYGYTF.

The chain's CDR3 is CASSHPTLPLAGTQYF. CDR3 DNA sequence: TGTGCCAGCAGCCATCCGACTCTTCCCTTAGCGGGTACGCAGTATTTT. V usage is TRBV11-3 and J usage is TRBJ2-3, with 7 nucleotides matching TRBD2. Germline V gives CDR1 SGHNT, CDR2 YENEEA. The CDR3 contains 16 residues. The junction had 16 bases not matched to a gene; V was cut back by 5 bases and J by 8 bases.

CDR3 loop: CASNNGHHSGNTIYF. The CDR3, as DNA: TGTGCCAGCAACAATGGACATCACTCTGGAAACACCATATATTTT. The genes are TRBV6-5 and TRBJ1-3; the D gene is possibly TRBD1 (5 bases). This CDR3 is 15 amino acids long. Germline CDR1 reads MNHEY; CDR2 reads SVGAGI. Trimming removed 7 bases at V and 0 bases at J, with 13 bases between.